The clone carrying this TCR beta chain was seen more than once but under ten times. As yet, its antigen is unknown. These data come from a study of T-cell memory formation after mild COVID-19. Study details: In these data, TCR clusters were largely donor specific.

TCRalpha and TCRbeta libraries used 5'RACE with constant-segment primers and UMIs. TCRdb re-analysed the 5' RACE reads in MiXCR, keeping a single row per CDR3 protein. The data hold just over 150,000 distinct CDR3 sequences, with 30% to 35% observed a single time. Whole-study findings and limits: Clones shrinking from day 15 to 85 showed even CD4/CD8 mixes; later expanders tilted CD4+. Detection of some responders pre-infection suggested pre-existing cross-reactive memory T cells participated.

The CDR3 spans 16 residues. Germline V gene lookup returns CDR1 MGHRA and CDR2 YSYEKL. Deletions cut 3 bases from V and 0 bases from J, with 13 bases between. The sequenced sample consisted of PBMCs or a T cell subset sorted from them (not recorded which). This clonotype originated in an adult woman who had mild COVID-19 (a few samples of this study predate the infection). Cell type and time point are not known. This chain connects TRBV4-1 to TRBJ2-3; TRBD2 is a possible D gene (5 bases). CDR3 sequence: CASSQQSWTSTDTQYF. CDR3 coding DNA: TGCGCCAGCAGCCAGCAATCTTGGACTAGCACAGATACGCAGTATTTT.